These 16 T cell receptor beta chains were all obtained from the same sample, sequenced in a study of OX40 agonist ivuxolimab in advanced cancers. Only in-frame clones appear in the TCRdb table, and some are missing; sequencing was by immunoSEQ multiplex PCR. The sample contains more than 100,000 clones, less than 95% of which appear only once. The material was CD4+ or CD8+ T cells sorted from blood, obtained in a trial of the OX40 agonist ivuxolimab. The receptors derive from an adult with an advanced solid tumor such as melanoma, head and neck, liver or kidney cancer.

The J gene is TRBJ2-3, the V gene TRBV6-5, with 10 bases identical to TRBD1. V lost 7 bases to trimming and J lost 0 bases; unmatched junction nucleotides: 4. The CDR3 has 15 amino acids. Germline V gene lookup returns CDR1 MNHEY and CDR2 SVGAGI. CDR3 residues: CASTDRGRSTDTQYF. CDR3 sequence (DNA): TGTGCCAGCACCGACAGGGGGCGCAGCACAGATACGCAGTATTTT.

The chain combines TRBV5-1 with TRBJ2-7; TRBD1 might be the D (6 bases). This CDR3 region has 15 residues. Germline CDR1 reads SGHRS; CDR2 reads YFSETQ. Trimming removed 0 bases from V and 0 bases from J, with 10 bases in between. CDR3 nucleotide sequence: TGCGCCAGCAGCTTGGCCGGGACACCCTCCTACGAGCAGTACTTC. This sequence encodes CASSLAGTPSYEQYF.

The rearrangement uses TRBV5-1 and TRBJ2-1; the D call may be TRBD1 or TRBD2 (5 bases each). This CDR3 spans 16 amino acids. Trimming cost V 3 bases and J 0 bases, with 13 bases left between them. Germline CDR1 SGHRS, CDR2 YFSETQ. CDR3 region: CASSSVGVSSYNEQFF. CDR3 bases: TGCGCCAGCAGCTCGGTGGGGGTTAGCTCCTACAATGAGCAGTTCTTC.

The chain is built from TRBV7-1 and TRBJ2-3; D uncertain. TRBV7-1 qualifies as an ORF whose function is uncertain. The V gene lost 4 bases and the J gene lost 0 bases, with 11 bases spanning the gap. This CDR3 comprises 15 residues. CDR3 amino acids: CASSLVPYSTDTQYF. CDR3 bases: TGTGCCAGCAGCTTAGTTCCTTATAGCACAGATACGCAGTATTTT.

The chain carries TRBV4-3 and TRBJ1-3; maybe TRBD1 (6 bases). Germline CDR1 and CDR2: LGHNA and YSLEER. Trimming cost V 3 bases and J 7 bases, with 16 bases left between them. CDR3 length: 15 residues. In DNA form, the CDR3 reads TGCGCCAGCAGCCAGGAGAGGGACACGGCGAACACCATATATTTT. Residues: CASSQERDTANTIYF.

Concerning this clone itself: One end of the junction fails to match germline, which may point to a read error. The CDR3 sequence: CAISESWDRGVKTEAFF. In nucleotides, the CDR3 is TGTGCCATCAGTGAGTCTTGGGACAGGGGAGTAAAGACTGAAGCTTTCTTT. V and J are TRBV6-1 and TRBJ1-1, with TRBD1 matching over 10 bases. The CDR3 runs 17 residues. Germline assignment: CDR1 MNHNS and CDR2 SASEGT.

CDR3 in DNA: TGTGCCAGCAGCCCGGGGGGGGGTATGAACACTGAAGCTTTCTTT. It specifies CASSPGGGMNTEAFF. The chain has TRBV13 and TRBJ1-1, with a possible D match to TRBD1 (5 bases). Trimming took 5 bases from V and 0 from J, leaving 13 bases between them. This CDR3 has 15 amino acids. In germline, CDR1 is PRHDT, CDR2 FYEKMQ (reference sequence).

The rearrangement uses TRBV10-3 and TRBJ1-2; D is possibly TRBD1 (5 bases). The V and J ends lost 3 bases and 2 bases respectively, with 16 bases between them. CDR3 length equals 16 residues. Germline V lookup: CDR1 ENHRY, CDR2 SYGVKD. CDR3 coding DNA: TGTGCCATCAGTGATTTTTCGGGGGAACTAAACTATGGCTACACCTTC. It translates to CAISDFSGELNYGYTF.

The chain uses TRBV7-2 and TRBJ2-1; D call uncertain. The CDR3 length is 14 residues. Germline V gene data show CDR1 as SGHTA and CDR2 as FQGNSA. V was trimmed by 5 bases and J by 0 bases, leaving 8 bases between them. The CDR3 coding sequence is TGTGCCAGCAGCCCGCATAGCTCCTACAATGAGCAGTTCTTC. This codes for CASSPHSSYNEQFF.

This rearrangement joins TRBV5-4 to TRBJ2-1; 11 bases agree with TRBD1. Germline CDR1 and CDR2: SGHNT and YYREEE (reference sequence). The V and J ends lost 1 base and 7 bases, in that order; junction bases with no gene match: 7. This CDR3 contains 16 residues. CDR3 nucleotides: TGTGCCAGCAGCTTGCGGGGACAGGGGGATCGGAATGAGCAGTTCTTC. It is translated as CASSLRGQGDRNEQFF.

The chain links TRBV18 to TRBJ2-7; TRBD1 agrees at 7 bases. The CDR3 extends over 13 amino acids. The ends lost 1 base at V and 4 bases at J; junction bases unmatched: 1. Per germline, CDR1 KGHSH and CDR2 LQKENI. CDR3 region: CASSPLTGYEQYF. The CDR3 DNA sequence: TGTGCCAGCTCACCACTGACAGGGTACGAGCAGTACTTC.

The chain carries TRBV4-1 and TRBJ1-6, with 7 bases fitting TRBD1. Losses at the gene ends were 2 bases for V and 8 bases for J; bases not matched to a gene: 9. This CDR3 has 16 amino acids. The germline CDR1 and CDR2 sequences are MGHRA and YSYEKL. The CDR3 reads CASSQKGQGGDSPLHF. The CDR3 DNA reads TGCGCCAGCAGCCAAAAGGGGCAGGGGGGGGATTCACCCCTCCACTTT.

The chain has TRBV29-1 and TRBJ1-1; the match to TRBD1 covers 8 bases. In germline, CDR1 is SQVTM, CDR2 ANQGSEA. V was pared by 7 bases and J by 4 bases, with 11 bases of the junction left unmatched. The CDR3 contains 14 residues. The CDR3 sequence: CSAKTGGGITEAFF. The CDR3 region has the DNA TGCAGCGCCAAAACAGGGGGGGGAATCACTGAAGCTTTCTTT. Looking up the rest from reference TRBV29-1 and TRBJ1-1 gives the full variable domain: SAVISQKPSRDICQRGTSLTIQCQVDSQVTMMFWYRQQPGQSLTLIATANQGSEATYESGFVIDKFPISRPNLTFSTLTVSNMSPEDSSIYLCSAKTGGGITEAFFGQGTRLTVV.

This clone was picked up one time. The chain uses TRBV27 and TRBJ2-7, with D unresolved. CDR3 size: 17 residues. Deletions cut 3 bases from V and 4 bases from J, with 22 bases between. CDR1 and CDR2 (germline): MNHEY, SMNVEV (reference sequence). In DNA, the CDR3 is TGTGCCAGCAGTTTTCAGCCTAGGGCGGAGACTGTGTACGAGCAGTACTTC. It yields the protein CASSFQPRAETVYEQYF.

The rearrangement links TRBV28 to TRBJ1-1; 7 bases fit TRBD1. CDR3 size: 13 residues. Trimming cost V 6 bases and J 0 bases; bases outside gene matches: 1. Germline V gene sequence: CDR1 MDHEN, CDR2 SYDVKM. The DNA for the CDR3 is TGTGCCAGCAGGACAGGGATGAACACTGAAGCTTTCTTT. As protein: CASRTGMNTEAFF.

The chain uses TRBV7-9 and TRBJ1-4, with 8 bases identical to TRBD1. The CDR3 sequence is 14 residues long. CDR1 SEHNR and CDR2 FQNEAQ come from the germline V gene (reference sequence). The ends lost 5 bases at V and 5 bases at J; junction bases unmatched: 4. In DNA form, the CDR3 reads TGTGCCAGCAGCATACGACAGGGGAATGAAAAACTGTTTTTT. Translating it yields CASSIRQGNEKLFF.